This T cell receptor (beta chain) originates from a study of blood T cell repertoires in COVID-19. Study as a whole: T cells, B-cell-depleted T cells, or PBMCs provided the cDNA or gDNA that served as material.

Authors' analysis steps: How many nucleated cells were present was estimated from reference gene primer amplification. The repertoire was sequenced with immunoSEQ multiplex PCR; TCRdb's copy has only in-frame clones and lacks some. The V and J calls and clone size were taken over from that table, and D and trimming were inferred from the DNA. The sample lists 200,000 to 300,000 clones; 80% to 90% were seen once. Germline V CDR1 and CDR2: MDHEN, SYDVKM. This CDR3 contains 15 residues. V was trimmed by 2 bases and J by 7 bases, leaving 14 bases between them. The genes are TRBV28 and TRBJ1-4; D perhaps matches TRBD1 (6 bases). The TCR comes from a man aged 25-45 years with active or convalescent COVID-19. The specimen sequenced was peripheral blood. CDR3 sequence (DNA): TGTGCCAGCAGTTTAACGACAGGTTGGAGTGAAAAACTGTTTTTT. Encoded protein: CASSLTTGWSEKLFF.